This T cell receptor beta chain appears in the sequencing data of a study of T-cell memory formation after mild COVID-19. Study context: Largely, TCR clusters stayed within a single donor.

The CDR3 contains 14 residues. V was shortened by 3 bases and J by 4 bases, with 12 bases between the two germline ends. Germline CDR1 and CDR2: KGHSH and LQKENI. The study, taken as a whole, reports: Several responding clones turned up in pre-infection memory, indicating that cross-reactive memory may have taken part. Among CD4+ contracting clones, most were CM and EM, and CD8+ ones EMRA.

The authors produced TCR alpha and TCR beta cDNA libraries with sample barcodes and UMIs by 5'RACE using constant-segment primers. A single record per CDR3 protein comes from TCRdb applying MiXCR to the 5' RACE reads. The table lists hundreds of thousands of distinct CDR3 sequences, 15% of them singletons. Only a few counts were recorded for this clonotype. Its target is unknown. The sequencing input was PBMCs or a T cell subset sorted from them (not recorded which). This receptor was obtained from an adult woman who had mild COVID-19 (a few samples of this study predate the infection). Cell type and time point are not known. V gene TRBV18 combines with J gene TRBJ1-1, with D unclear. The CDR3 DNA is TGTGCCAGCTCACCTGGTATTGGTCCCACTGAAGCTTTCTTT. It translates to CASSPGIGPTEAFF.